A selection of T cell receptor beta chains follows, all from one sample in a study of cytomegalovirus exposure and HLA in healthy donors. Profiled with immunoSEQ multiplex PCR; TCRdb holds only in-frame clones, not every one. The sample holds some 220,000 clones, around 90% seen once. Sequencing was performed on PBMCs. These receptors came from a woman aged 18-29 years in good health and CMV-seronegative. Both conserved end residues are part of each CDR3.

CAITQGSYGYTF	12	TRBV10-3
CASSYVGQDYTEAFF	15	TRBV6-6
CSVRQGALNGEAFF	14	TRBV29-1
CASSSRNRQSPYEQYF	16	TRBV27
CASSLDRVTEAFF	13	TRBV7-9
CASSTGTSGRSTDTQYF	17	TRBV7-2
CASSYPTGGKGGELFF	16	TRBV6-5
CASLNRDTEAFF	12	TRBV7-9
CASSRQGSAEAFF	13	TRBV10-1
CASSEIRGGATSTDTQYF	18	TRBV2
CASSIGGNKNNEQFF	15	TRBV19
CASSVDTINNEQFF	14	TRBV6-4
CASSVGTSPKGDEQFF	16	TRBV9
CASSVSRGGGRGYNEQFF	18	TRBV9
CAWSASGQGNSPLHF	15	TRBV30
CASSQETRTPYLDSREQYF	19	TRBV4-1
CASRQKGGRTGELFF	15	TRBV13
CAWSVPNYNEQFF	13	TRBV30
CASRPRGDRESGYTF	15	TRBV28
CASSLAGQTYYGYTF	15	TRBV5-8
CASSGPGMEYTF	12	TRBV6-5
CASSLYRGQYNEQFF	15	TRBV5-1
CASSSSTLAGETQYF	15	TRBV7-3
CASSFHRESYGYTF	14	TRBV27
CASSHSGGAGNEQFF	15	TRBV6-5
CASGTYNEQFF	11	TRBV9
CASSIPGGTEAFF	13	TRBV19
CASSLGFKGRMNTEAFF	17	TRBV27
CASSEGGGSQPQHF	14	TRBV6-1
CASSLMSSGRIGGEQFF	17	TRBV5-1
CASSLLGGRARSEQFF	16	TRBV5-1
CASSLGLAGGPEDTQYF	17	TRBV7-6
CAWKGDLNTQYF	12	TRBV30
CASSYLRGADYNEQFF	16	TRBV6-5
CASSERVTYNEQFF	14	TRBV9
CASSERTVQETQYF	14	TRBV6-1
CASGLDRVPGNQPQHF	16	TRBV12-5